Reported below is one TCR beta chain. Its target antigen remains unknown. Per-nucleotide qualities are absent, and no much larger clonotype sits a single base away. TRB sequencing used genomic DNA with the immunoSEQ assay at survey resolution or the hsTCRB kit. Per the source publication's procedure: The immunoSEQ software handled initial read processing, and the LymphoSeq R package was used for repertoire analyses. Clonality was calculated as 1 minus normalized Shannon entropy, and the Gini coefficient was also calculated for each TRB dataset. Phenotypes of unsorted samples were inferred by mapping TRB sequences from sorted subsets of the recipient or donor onto unsorted samples of the same recipient. This is the immuneACCESS table as TCRdb keeps it, with only in-frame sequences that have V and J called. A part of the clones is gone; compared with another copy, unresolved V genes explain less than half, and the rest is unexplained. V and J calls and clone size are as listed in that table; D and trimming were resolved from the DNA. The sample table lists approximately 30,000 clones, approximately 90% of them with a count of one. The ten largest clones capture 0.24% of the sample.

These data originate in a study of T cells after posttransplantation cyclophosphamide (dated by TCRdb to 2015 to 2016). About the study as a whole: The study tracked T cell repertoire reconstitution by TRB sequencing after myeloablative bone marrow transplantation using posttransplantation cyclophosphamide as GVHD prophylaxis. Because TRA and TRB clonality correlated tightly in about 10 samples, later TCR analyses were limited to TRB. Public TRB sequences were queried against a database of over 3,600 sequences associated with responses to pathogens, tumor antigens, self-antigens and alloantigens. Blood from every one of the 30 to 40 PTCy patients who had 1-year posttransplant specimens underwent TRB sequencing. Samples from 30 to 35 PTCy-treated patients, along with samples from roughly 15 of their related bone marrow donors, underwent antigen receptor sequencing. In 3 patients, TRB sequencing was also performed on up to about 3 more blood samples taken 2 to 5.2 years after transplant, and in a handful of patients, pretransplant blood was also TRB-sequenced.

On the study overall, not on this receptor specifically: Donor-recipient similarity was low at 1-2 months but rose over the first year, and later blood repertoires were often dominated by donor CD8+ memory clones. The TRB repertoires of T cells infiltrating skin or GI tract showed only limited overlap with the TRB repertoires of T cells in blood. Across roughly 45 patients, recipient CMV seropositivity and CMV reactivation were highly associated with TRB clonality; PTCy diversity was similar to CNI/methotrexate controls.

The germline V gene specifies SNHLY as CDR1 and FYNNEI as CDR2. For this chain, trimming is 7 bases at the V end and 8 bases at the J end, and the number of junction bases without a gene match is 15. The CDR3 measures 16 amino acids from cysteine to phenylalanine. Kept here is only the CDR3 DNA, which spans 48 bases and is read in frame from base 1. To count as naive, T cells had to be viable CD3+CD4+ or CD3+CD8+ cells with a CCR7+CD45RA+CD45RO-CD95-CD27+CD28+ profile. Peripheral blood samples were provided by related bone marrow donors on the day of marrow donation. Peripheral blood and bone marrow mononuclear cells were isolated by Ficoll-Hypaque density centrifugation and were cryopreserved. FACS on a FACSAria II was used to sort CD4+ and CD8+ T cells, including the naive and memory subsets.

The clonotype comes from a woman aged 60-70 years in good health, CMV-negative, and a related stem cell transplant donor. Recombination linked TRBV2 to TRBJ2-1; TRBD1 lines up with 9 middle nucleotides. The sequencing input was naive CD4+ T cells sorted from PBMCs. The CDR3 in this case is CASTKSRDRGGDEQFF. The bases are TGTGCCAGCACAAAATCCCGAGACAGGGGGGGGGATGAGCAGTTCTTC. With the rest looked up from the reference TRBV2 and TRBJ2-1 genes rather than sequenced, the full variable domain is EPEVTQTPSHQVTQMGQEVILRCVPISNHLYFYWYRQILGQKVEFLVSFYNNEISEKSEIFDDQFSVERPDGSNFTLKIRSTKLEDSAMYFCASTKSRDRGGDEQFFGPGTRLTVL.